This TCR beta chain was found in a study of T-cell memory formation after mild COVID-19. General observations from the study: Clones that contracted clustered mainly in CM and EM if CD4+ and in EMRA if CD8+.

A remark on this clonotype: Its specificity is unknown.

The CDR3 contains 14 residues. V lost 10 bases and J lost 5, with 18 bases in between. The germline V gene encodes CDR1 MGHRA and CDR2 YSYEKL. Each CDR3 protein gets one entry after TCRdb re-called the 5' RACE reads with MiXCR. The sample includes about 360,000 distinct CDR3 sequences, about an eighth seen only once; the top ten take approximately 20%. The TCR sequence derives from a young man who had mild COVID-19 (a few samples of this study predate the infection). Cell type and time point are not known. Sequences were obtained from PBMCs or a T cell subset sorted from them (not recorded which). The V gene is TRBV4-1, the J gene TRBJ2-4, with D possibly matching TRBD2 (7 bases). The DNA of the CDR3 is TGCGCCACCAGTAGGGGGGGGGGAGAAAACATTCAGTACTTC. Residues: CATSRGGGENIQYF.